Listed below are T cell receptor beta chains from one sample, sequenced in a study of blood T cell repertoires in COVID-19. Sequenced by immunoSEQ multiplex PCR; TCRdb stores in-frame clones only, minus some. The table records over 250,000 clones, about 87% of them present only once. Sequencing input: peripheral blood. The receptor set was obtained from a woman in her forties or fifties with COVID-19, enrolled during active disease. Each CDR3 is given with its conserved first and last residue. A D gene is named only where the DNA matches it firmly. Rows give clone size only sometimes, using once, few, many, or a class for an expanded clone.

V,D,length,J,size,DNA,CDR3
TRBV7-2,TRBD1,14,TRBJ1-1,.,TGTGCCAGCAGCGCCCTGACAGGGTTCACTGAAGCTTTCTTT,CASSALTGFTEAFF
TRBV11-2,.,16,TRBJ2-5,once,TGTGCCAGCAGCAGTCGCGGGCAGCCTCGCGTGGAGACCCAGTACTTC,CASSSRGQPRVETQYF
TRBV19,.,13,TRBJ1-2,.,TGTGCCAGTAGTATGCGGGAGTACTATGGCTACACCTTC,CASSMREYYGYTF
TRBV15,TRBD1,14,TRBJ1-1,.,TGTGCCACCAGCAGCGACAGGGTTTTGACTGAAGCTTTCTTT,CATSSDRVLTEAFF
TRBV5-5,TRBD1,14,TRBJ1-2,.,TGTGCCAGCAGCCCGCCGGGACAGGGCGTTGGCTACACCTTC,CASSPPGQGVGYTF
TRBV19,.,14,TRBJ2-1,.,TGTGCCAGTAGTAGGCAGGGGACGTACAATGAGCAGTTCTTC,CASSRQGTYNEQFF
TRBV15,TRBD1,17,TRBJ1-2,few,TGTGCCACCAGCAGAGATCAGAGACAGGGAACTCACTATGGCTACACCTTC,CATSRDQRQGTHYGYTF
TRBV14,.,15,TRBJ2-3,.,TGTGCCAGCAGAAGGGCAGGGCAGTTAACAGATACGCAGTATTTT,CASRRAGQLTDTQYF
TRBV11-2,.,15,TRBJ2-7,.,TGTGCCAGCAGCTTAGATCCGGGGTTCTCCTACGAGCAGTACTTC,CASSLDPGFSYEQYF
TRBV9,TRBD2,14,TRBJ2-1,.,TGTGCCAGCAACCTAGCGGGAGTCTACAATGAGCAGTTCTTC,CASNLAGVYNEQFF
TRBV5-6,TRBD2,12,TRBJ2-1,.,TGTGCCAGCAGCTTTTCAAGGACTAGCTCGCTCTTC,CASSFSRTSSLF
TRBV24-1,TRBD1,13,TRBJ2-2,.,TGTGCCACCACCCGACAGGGCCTCGGGGAGCTGTTTTTT,CATTRQGLGELFF
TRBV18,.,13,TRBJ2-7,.,TGTGCCAGCTCACCTTTCCAGTCCTACGAGCAGTACTTC,CASSPFQSYEQYF
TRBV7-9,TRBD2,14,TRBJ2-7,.,TGTGCCAGCAGCTTATTACAGACTAGCGAGGAGCAGTACTTC,CASSLLQTSEEQYF
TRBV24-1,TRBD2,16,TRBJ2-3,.,TGTGCCACCAGTGATACGACTAGCGGGCTGACAGATACGCAGTATTTT,CATSDTTSGLTDTQYF
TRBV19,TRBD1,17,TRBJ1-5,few,TGTGCCAGTAGTATCCGACAACAGGGGATGAGCAATCAGCCCCAGCATTTT,CASSIRQQGMSNQPQHF
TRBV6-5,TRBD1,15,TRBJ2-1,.,TGTGCCAGCATCACTTCCGGGACAGGGGTCGCTGAGCAGTTCTTC,CASITSGTGVAEQFF
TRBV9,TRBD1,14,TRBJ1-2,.,TGTGCCAGCAGCGCTGGACAGGTGACCTATGGCTACACCTTC,CASSAGQVTYGYTF
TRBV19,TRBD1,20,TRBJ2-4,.,TGTGCCAGTAGTATAGAAGCACCGACAGGGTCACGACTAGCCAAAAACATTCAGTACTTC,CASSIEAPTGSRLAKNIQYF
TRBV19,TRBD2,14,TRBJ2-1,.,TGTGCCAGTCAGGGACTAGCGGGTCTTAATGAGCAGTTCTTC,CASQGLAGLNEQFF
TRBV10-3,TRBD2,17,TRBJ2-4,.,TGTGCCATCAGTGAGGTCGGGAGGGCCCCTATCAAAAACATTCAGTACTTC,CAISEVGRAPIKNIQYF
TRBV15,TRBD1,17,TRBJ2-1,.,TGTGCCACCAGCAGGACGACAGGGTACGGGTCCTACAATGAGCAGTTCTTC,CATSRTTGYGSYNEQFF
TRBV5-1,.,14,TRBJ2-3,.,TGCGCCAGCAGCTTGGGGTCAGGGCCAGATACGCAGTATTTT,CASSLGSGPDTQYF
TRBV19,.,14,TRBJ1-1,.,TGTGCCAGTAGTATCGGGAGGGGACCCACTGAAGCTTTCTTT,CASSIGRGPTEAFF
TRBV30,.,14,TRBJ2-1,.,TGTGCCTGGATTGAGGGAAGCTCCTACAATGAGCAGTTCTTC,CAWIEGSSYNEQFF
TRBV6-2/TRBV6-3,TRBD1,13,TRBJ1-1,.,TGTGCCAGCAGTCCAGCAGGGGGAACTGAAGCTTTCTTT,CASSPAGGTEAFF
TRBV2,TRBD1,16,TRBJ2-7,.,TGTGCCAGCACTTCAGACAGGGGGGGACTCGTGTACGAGCAGTACTTC,CASTSDRGGLVYEQYF
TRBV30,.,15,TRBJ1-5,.,TGTGCCTGGAGTGTAACGCGGGGGCGCAATCAGCCCCAGCATTTT,CAWSVTRGRNQPQHF
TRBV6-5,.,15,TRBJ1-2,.,TGTGCCAGCAGTTACTCGAATGCAGGGGATAATGGCTACACCTTC,CASSYSNAGDNGYTF
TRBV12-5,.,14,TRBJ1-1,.,TGTGCTAGTGAACGGGGGGAGAAAAGAACTGAAGCTTTCTTT,CASERGEKRTEAFF
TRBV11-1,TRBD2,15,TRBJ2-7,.,TGTGCCAGCAGCTGGGGGACTAGCGGGTTCTACGAGCAGTACTTC,CASSWGTSGFYEQYF
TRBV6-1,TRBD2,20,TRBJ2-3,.,TGTGCCAGCAGTGTGAGGACATACCAAGGACTAGCGGGAGGCACAGATACGCAGTATTTT,CASSVRTYQGLAGGTDTQYF
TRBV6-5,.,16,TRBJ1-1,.,TGTGCCAGCAGTTGCCGGGACACCGGACCGAACACTGAAGCTTTCTTT,CASSCRDTGPNTEAFF
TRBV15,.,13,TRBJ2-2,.,TGTGCCACCAGGCCGTTAGTCACCGGGGAGCTGTTTTTT,CATRPLVTGELFF
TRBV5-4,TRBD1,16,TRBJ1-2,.,TGTGCCAGCAGCTTGGGTCGGGGACAGTCTTACTATGGCTACACCTTC,CASSLGRGQSYYGYTF
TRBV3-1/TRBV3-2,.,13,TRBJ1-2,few,TGTGCCAGCAGCCGCACGCAGGGTAATGGCTACACCTTC,CASSRTQGNGYTF
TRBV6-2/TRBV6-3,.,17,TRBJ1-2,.,TGTGCCAGCAGTTACTCGAGGGAGGGGCCGGATAACTATGGCTACACCTTC,CASSYSREGPDNYGYTF
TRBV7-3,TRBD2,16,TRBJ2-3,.,TGTGCCAGCAGCCCCGGGACTAGCGGGCGCACAGATACGCAGTATTTT,CASSPGTSGRTDTQYF
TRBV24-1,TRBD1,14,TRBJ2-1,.,TGTGCCACCAGTGGGGACAGGGGGTTAAGTGAGCAGTTCTTC,CATSGDRGLSEQFF
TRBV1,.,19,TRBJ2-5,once,TGCACCAGCAGCCAATCTTATATCTCCCCGACTAGCGGAGAAGAGACCCAGTACTTC,CTSSQSYISPTSGEETQYF
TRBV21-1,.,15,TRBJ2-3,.,TGTGCCAGCAGACTACTAGATACTACCACAGATACGCAGTATTTT,CASRLLDTTTDTQYF
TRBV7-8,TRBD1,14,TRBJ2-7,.,TGTGCCAGCAGCTTCGAGGGGGCGAGAAACGAGCAGTACTTC,CASSFEGARNEQYF
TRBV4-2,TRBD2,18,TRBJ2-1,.,TGTGCCAGCAGCCAAGTCCACTCTAGCGGTAGCTCCTACAATGAGCAGTTCTTC,CASSQVHSSGSSYNEQFF
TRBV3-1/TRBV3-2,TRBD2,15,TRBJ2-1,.,TGTGCCAGCAGCAGACTAGCGGGACAAAACAATGAGCAGTTCTTC,CASSRLAGQNNEQFF
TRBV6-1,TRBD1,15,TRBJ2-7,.,TGTGCCAGCAGTGAAGGGACAGGGATTTGGTACGAGCAGTACTTC,CASSEGTGIWYEQYF
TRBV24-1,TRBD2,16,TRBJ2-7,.,TGTGCCACCAGTACAAGCGGGGGTAGTAGTTCCTACGAGCAGTACTTC,CATSTSGGSSSYEQYF
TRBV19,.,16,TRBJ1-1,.,TGTGCCAGTAGTTCCCTAACGCGGGGTTCAATCACTGAAGCTTTCTTT,CASSSLTRGSITEAFF
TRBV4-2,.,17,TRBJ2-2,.,TGTGCCAGCAGCCAAGATTGGGCGGCTAGCGATACCGGGGAGCTGTTTTTT,CASSQDWAASDTGELFF
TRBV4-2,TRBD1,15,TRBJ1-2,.,TGTGCCACTGAATCTGGGACAGGGATAGGGTATGGCTACACCTTC,CATESGTGIGYGYTF
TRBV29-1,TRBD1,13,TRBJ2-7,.,TGCAGCGTGGTGGGACAGGGGACCTACGAGCAGTACTTC,CSVVGQGTYEQYF
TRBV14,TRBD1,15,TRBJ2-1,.,TGTGCCAGCAGCTCTTCCGGGACAGGGACCAATGAGCAGTTCTTC,CASSSSGTGTNEQFF
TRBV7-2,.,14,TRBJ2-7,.,TGTGCCAGCAGCCGGGCAAGGAAAGGGGACGAGCAGTACTTC,CASSRARKGDEQYF
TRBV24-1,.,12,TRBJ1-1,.,TGTGCCACCAGGGGCAGGTCTGCTGAAGCTTTCTTT,CATRGRSAEAFF
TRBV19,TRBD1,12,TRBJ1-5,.,TGTGCCAGTAGTAGGGACAGGCAGCCCCAGCATTTT,CASSRDRQPQHF
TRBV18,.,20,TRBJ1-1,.,TGTGCCAGCTCACCATTAACGCGGGGTCTTGTTAGGTCGGGCTACACTGAAGCTTTCTTT,CASSPLTRGLVRSGYTEAFF
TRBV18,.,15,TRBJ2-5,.,TGTGCCAGCTCACCCCTTCCGACTAGTACCGAGACCCAGTACTTC,CASSPLPTSTETQYF
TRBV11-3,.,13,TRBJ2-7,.,TGTGCCAGCAGCGAACAGGGTCCCTACGAGCAGTACTTC,CASSEQGPYEQYF